The clone carrying this T cell receptor (beta chain) has a count of ten or more. Its target is not known. Amplified TCR beta CDR3 regions came from RNA transcripts. First-round RT-PCR of the TCR CDR3 relied on the HTBI primer set. Each CDR3 protein is one row after TCRdb ran MiXCR on the multiplex PCR reads. The sample holds roughly 740,000 distinct CDR3 sequences, about 15% seen once. Patients having uncontrolled infection, another autoimmune disease, pregnancy or lactation were not included. 10 ml fresh peripheral blood yielded the PBMCs. The CDR3 contains 14 residues. Deletions cut 8 bases from V and 4 bases from J, with 17 bases between. This entry is derived from a study of T cells in Graves' hyperthyroidism and ophthalmopathy. Overall study context: Peripheral blood collection took place at initial diagnosis, before any treatment.

Study results and caveats: Most thyroid clonotypes that were expanded above 0.001 also turned up in blood.

The TCR was taken from a man between 18 and 35 years old with Graves' hyperthyroidism. The sequenced sample consisted of blood. The gene calls are TRBV12-3 or TRBV12-4 and TRBJ2-5; D might be TRBD1 or TRBD2, each matching 5 bases. CDR3 sequence: CASGGPSLGETQYF. The CDR3 coding sequence is TGTGCCAGCGGGGGTCCTAGCCTAGGAGAGACCCAGTACTTC.